These T cell receptor beta chains were read from a single sample in a study of cytomegalovirus exposure and HLA in healthy donors. The repertoire was sequenced with immunoSEQ multiplex PCR; TCRdb's copy has only in-frame clones and lacks some. The sample holds around 170,000 clones, 65% to 85% seen once. The sequencing input was PBMCs. These receptors were taken from a man over 45 in good health and CMV-seronegative. Each CDR3 is given with its conserved first and last residue.

v_gene: TRBV14
CDR3aa: CASSQLQGNSPLHF

v_gene: TRBV18
CDR3aa: CASSPPGRREAQYF

v_gene: TRBV5-1
CDR3aa: CASSLALGANYGYTF

v_gene: TRBV9
CDR3aa: CASSGQGGVKETQYF

v_gene: TRBV19
CDR3aa: CASAGQGYNSPLHF

v_gene: TRBV9
CDR3aa: CASSVEGLSNTGELFF

v_gene: TRBV9
CDR3aa: CASRETNYGYTF

v_gene: TRBV7-7
CDR3aa: CASSPDRAGELFF

v_gene: TRBV7-2
CDR3aa: CASSPRAGVSYEQYF

v_gene: TRBV4-1
CDR3aa: CASSQVTGEETQYF

v_gene: TRBV2
CDR3aa: CASSEALFLGQPTSGNTIYF

v_gene: TRBV5-1
CDR3aa: CASSLALTGRDYGYTF

v_gene: TRBV11-2
CDR3aa: CASSLVGTGDRDGYTF

v_gene: TRBV18
CDR3aa: CASSPDRYEAFF

v_gene: TRBV10-3
CDR3aa: CAISTGGVGTDTQYF

v_gene: TRBV5-4
CDR3aa: CASSLDITGELFF

v_gene: TRBV10-3
CDR3aa: CAISPAANYEQYF

v_gene: TRBV5-3
CDR3aa: CARSLVQGHFNEQFF

v_gene: TRBV19
CDR3aa: CASRSYEGEQYF

v_gene: TRBV6-5
CDR3aa: CASSYARGYEQYF

v_gene: TRBV5-1
CDR3aa: CASSYGTGGETQYF

v_gene: TRBV5-6
CDR3aa: CASSSNNEQFF

v_gene: TRBV4-3
CDR3aa: CASSPGQGWQETQYF

v_gene: TRBV13
CDR3aa: CASSLGTGGGNTIYF

v_gene: TRBV6-5
CDR3aa: CASSYSRDPNTIYF

v_gene: TRBV4-1
CDR3aa: CASGQEGGRTGELFF

v_gene: TRBV7-9
CDR3aa: CASQQRGGTDTQYF

v_gene: TRBV4-3
CDR3aa: CASSHIQGPTEAFF

v_gene: TRBV6-1
CDR3aa: CASSRGVEYF